This T cell receptor beta chain is drawn from a study of blood T cell repertoires in COVID-19. Study background: PBMCs, B-cell-depleted T cells, or T cells were the source of the cDNA or gDNA that made up the material.

Study processing details: Researchers report that nucleated cell counts were estimated from reference gene primer amplification. The data were produced by immunoSEQ multiplex PCR, yet TCRdb's version contains in-frame clones alone and is incomplete. V and J calls and clone size follow that table, whereas D and trimming were derived from the DNA. The repertoire holds just over 250,000 clones, with more than 75% as singletons. There are 15 residues in the CDR3. Germline lookup yields CDR1 KGHSH and CDR2 LQKENI. V lost 2 bases, J lost 7 bases, and 5 bases stayed unmatched. The J gene is TRBJ1-4, the V gene TRBV18; 9 bases agree with TRBD1. The sample was peripheral blood. The receptor was isolated from a man aged 35 to 55 who had recovered from COVID-19. The CDR3 spells CASSPVRTGAEKLFF. Written as DNA, the CDR3 is TGTGCCAGCTCACCAGTAAGGACAGGGGCTGAAAAACTGTTTTTT.